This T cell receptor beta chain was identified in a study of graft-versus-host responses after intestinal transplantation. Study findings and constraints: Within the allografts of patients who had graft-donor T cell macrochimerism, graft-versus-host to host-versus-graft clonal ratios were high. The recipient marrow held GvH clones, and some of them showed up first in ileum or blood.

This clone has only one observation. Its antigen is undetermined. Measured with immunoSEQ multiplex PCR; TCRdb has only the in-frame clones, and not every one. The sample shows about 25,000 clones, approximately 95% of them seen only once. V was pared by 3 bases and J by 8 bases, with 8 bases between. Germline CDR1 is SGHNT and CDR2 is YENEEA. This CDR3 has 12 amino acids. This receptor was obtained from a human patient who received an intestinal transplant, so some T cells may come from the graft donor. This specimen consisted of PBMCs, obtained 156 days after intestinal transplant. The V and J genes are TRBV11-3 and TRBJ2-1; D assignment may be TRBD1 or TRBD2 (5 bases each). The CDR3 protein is CASSLGTDEQFF. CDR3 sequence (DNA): TGTGCCAGCAGCTTGGGGACGGATGAGCAGTTCTTC.